Given below is one T cell receptor (beta chain) in context. Its antigen is not identified. CDR3 size: 15 residues. CDR1 MNHEY and CDR2 SMNVEV come from the germline V gene (reference sequence). Trimming removed 1 base at V and 2 bases at J, with 12 bases between. The data were taken from a study of response to subunit inactivated influenza vaccine. General study results and limits: The authors suggested that every seasonal influenza vaccination recruits few new T cells.

TCRdb re-analysed the RT-PCR reads in MiXCR, keeping a single row per CDR3 protein. The sample records over 450,000 distinct CDR3 sequences, 10% to 15% being singletons. This receptor was taken from a man aged 50 or older who received an inactivated influenza vaccine. The chain couples TRBV27 to TRBJ2-7, with D possibly matching TRBD2 (6 bases). This specimen consisted of PBMCs from blood, obtained about 6 weeks after vaccination. CDR3 nucleotides: TGTGCCAGCAGTTTATATGGCGGGGCCACCTACGAGCAGTACTTC. Translation gives CASSLYGGATYEQYF.